Following are 21 T cell receptor beta chains from one sample sequenced in a study of T cells in Graves' hyperthyroidism and ophthalmopathy. The source material, RNA transcripts, was used to amplify TCR beta CDR3 regions. HTBI primers were employed in a first-round RT-PCR of the TCR CDR3. TCRdb re-derived calls from the multiplex PCR reads in MiXCR, one entry per CDR3 protein. The table lists a few hundred thousand distinct CDR3 sequences, about 14% of them singletons. The sample was blood. The receptors were gathered from a woman under 40 with Graves' ophthalmopathy.

This clonotype was observed many times. V and J are TRBV6-2 or TRBV6-3 and TRBJ2-7; a possible D gene is TRBD1 (5 bases). With 2 bases removed from V and 5 bases from J, the gap between germline ends came to 10 bases. Germline loops: CDR1 MNHEY, CDR2 SVGEGT. This CDR3 contains 13 residues. CDR3 bases: TGTGCCAGCAGTTACCCAGGGTTGCACGAGCAGTACTTC. It is translated as CASSYPGLHEQYF.

This clonotype occurred many times. This chain links TRBV20-1 with TRBJ2-1; D is unresolved. Germline CDR1 is DFQATT and CDR2 is SNEGSKA (reference sequence). The CDR3 is 17 residues long. The V end was cut by 5 bases, the J end by 0 bases, with 20 bases between. The CDR3 sequence is CSAYQAGPSSSYNEQFF. Written as DNA, the CDR3 is TGCAGTGCTTACCAGGCTGGACCTTCGAGCTCCTACAATGAGCAGTTCTTC.

The chain recombines TRBV12-3 or TRBV12-4 with TRBJ1-6; no reliable D call. Between the trimmed V and J ends, which lost 7 bases and 7 bases, there was a span of 8 bases. CDR3 length: 12 residues. The CDR3: CASTLGNSPLHF. The CDR3 DNA is TGTGCCAGCACCCTTGGGAATTCACCCCTCCACTTT.

This clonotype has ten or more counts. The chain combines TRBV11-2 with TRBJ2-5, with D perhaps matching TRBD1 (6 bases). The CDR3 consists of 16 residues. Looked up from germline, CDR1 is SGHAT and CDR2 is FQNNGV. Trimming removed 5 bases from V and 2 bases from J, with 18 bases in between. CDR3 DNA: TGTGCCAGCAGCCTCTGGACAGTTTTCGGGCAAGAGACCCAGTACTTC. Protein sequence: CASSLWTVFGQETQYF.

This clonotype has a count of ten or more. The rearrangement uses TRBV6-6 and TRBJ2-7; D is perhaps TRBD1 (5 bases). CDR3 length: 14 amino acids. V dropped 2 bases and J dropped 2 bases, with 10 bases sitting between them. Germline values: CDR1 MNHNY, CDR2 SVGAGI (reference sequence). The chain's CDR3 is CASSYQGLAYEQYF. CDR3 DNA: TGTGCCAGCAGTTACCAGGGCTTGGCCTACGAGCAGTACTTC.

This chain joins TRBV11-3 and TRBJ2-1; the match to TRBD2 covers 8 bases. The V gene end was trimmed by 5 bases and the J gene end by 4 bases; junction bases not matched to a gene: 10. This CDR3 is 16 amino acids long. Looked up from germline, CDR1 is SGHNT and CDR2 is YENEEA. CDR3 region: CASSPGGGFGYNEQFF. The CDR3 DNA follows: TGTGCCAGCAGCCCCGGGGGGGGTTTCGGGTACAATGAGCAGTTCTTC.

This clonotype was picked up a small number of times. The rearrangement links TRBV24-1 to TRBJ2-2; D is perhaps TRBD1 (5 bases). Trimming took 3 bases from V and 4 from J, leaving 14 bases between them. Germline V CDR1 and CDR2: KGHDR, SFDVKD. The CDR3 covers 16 residues. CDR3 residues: CATSDTPGYVTGELFF. The CDR3 DNA reads TGTGCCACCAGTGATACGCCAGGGTATGTCACCGGGGAGCTGTTTTTT.

There are a few counts of this clonotype. This chain links TRBV10-3 with TRBJ2-7; D is possibly TRBD1 or TRBD2 (7 bases each). Germline values: CDR1 ENHRY, CDR2 SYGVKD. V lost 4 bases and J lost 4, with 14 bases in between. The CDR3 runs 14 residues. CDR3 sequence (DNA): TGTGCCATCAGTGGGGGAGGGGGCACATACGAGCAGTACTTC. It encodes CAISGGGGTYEQYF.

The table lists this clonotype with a few counts. The CDR3 nucleotides are TGTGCCAGCAGCCGAAGAGAGGTAGGGACAACCCCATATGGCTACACCTTC. Translated: CASSRREVGTTPYGYTF. This chain uses TRBV4-2 with TRBJ1-2; possibly TRBD1 for D (6 bases). The germline V gene has CDR1 LGHNA and CDR2 YNFKEQ. The length of the CDR3 is 17 residues. Trimming shortened V by 4 bases and J by 5 bases, and 23 bases separated the two germline ends.

Ten or more counts support this clonotype. The chain uses TRBV3-1 and TRBJ2-3; D may be TRBD1 (6 bases). Germline V lookup: CDR1 LGHDT, CDR2 YNNKEL (reference sequence). The CDR3 is made up of 17 amino acids. Trimming cost V 2 bases and J 2 bases, with 17 bases left between them. The DNA for the CDR3 is TGTGCCAGCAGCCAAAATACAGGGCTTCGACACACAGATACGCAGTATTTT. Its protein is CASSQNTGLRHTDTQYF.

In its sample, this clonotype was seen many times. This chain connects TRBV7-2 to TRBJ1-2; TRBD1 agrees at 9 bases. CDR1 SGHTA and CDR2 FQGNSA come from the germline V gene. V lost 0 bases, J lost 8 bases, and 4 bases stayed unmatched. The CDR3 contains 14 residues. CDR3 bases: TGTGCCAGCAGCTTAGCGGGACAGGGCTCGGGCTACACCTTC. The encoded protein is CASSLAGQGSGYTF.

This clonotype has at least ten counts. This chain connects TRBV5-1 to TRBJ2-1, with 7 bases matching TRBD1. Per the germline V gene, CDR1 is SGHRS and CDR2 is YFSETQ. The CDR3 has 14 amino acids. The ends lost 2 bases at V and 5 bases at J; junction bases unmatched: 4. CDR3 region: CASSLPGQNNEQFF. The CDR3 DNA reads as TGCGCCAGCAGCTTACCGGGACAGAACAATGAGCAGTTCTTC.

This clonotype has a count of ten or more. The chain links TRBV6-2 or TRBV6-3 to TRBJ2-2; D ambiguous. V lost 1 base and J lost 4, with 7 bases in between. The CDR3 runs 14 residues. Germline V gene data show CDR1 as MNHEY and CDR2 as SVGEGT. This chain's CDR3 is CASSYWGSTGELFF. In nucleotides, the CDR3 is TGTGCCAGCAGTTACTGGGGAAGCACCGGGGAGCTGTTTTTT.

This clonotype was counted at least ten times. This sequence joins TRBV29-1 and TRBJ2-7; D uncertain. Trimming removed 4 bases at V and 4 bases at J, with 5 bases between. Germline-derived CDR1 and CDR2 are SQVTM and ANQGSEA. The CDR3 totals 10 residues. The CDR3 sequence is CSVVGYEQYF. CDR3 sequence (DNA): TGCAGCGTTGTAGGTTACGAGCAGTACTTC.

This clonotype appeared many times. V and J are TRBV6-2 or TRBV6-3 and TRBJ2-7; the D is unclear. Trimming shortened V by 7 bases and J by 3 bases, and 13 bases separated the two germline ends. The CDR3 extends over 13 amino acids. Germline-derived CDR1 and CDR2 are MNHEY and SVGEGT. The DNA for the CDR3 is TGTGCCAGCACACTCGGTCCTGGCTACGAGCAGTACTTC. This translates into CASTLGPGYEQYF.

As for this clonotype: Given a much more abundant clone one base away, this may be a read error. This rearrangement joins TRBV28 to TRBJ2-7; maybe TRBD1 (5 bases). Germline CDR1 reads MDHEN; CDR2 reads SYDVKM. This CDR3 spans 12 amino acids. CDR3 loop: CASSSQGNERYF. The CDR3 DNA reads as TGTGCCAGCAGTTCGCAGGGAAACGAGCGGTACTTC.

This clonotype was recorded a few times. This chain links TRBV7-9 with TRBJ1-5; 7 nucleotides agree with TRBD1. This CDR3 has 14 residues. CDR1 and CDR2 from the germline V gene are SEHNR and FQNEAQ (reference sequence). The ends lost 5 bases at V and 5 bases at J; junction bases unmatched: 6. The CDR3 DNA follows: TGTGCCAGCAGCAGGACAGGTGGGCATCAGCCCCAGCATTTT. Translation gives CASSRTGGHQPQHF.

This clonotype came up once. Sequence at one end of the junction differs from germline and may be a read error. V is TRBV6-1 and J is TRBJ1-2; 7 nucleotides match TRBD1. The CDR3 length is 13 residues. Germline V gene lookup returns CDR1 MNHNS and CDR2 SASEGT. This CDR3 reads CASSERDSPRLPF. DNA of the CDR3: TGTGCCAGCAGTGAACGGGACAGCCCCCGTCTCCCCTTC.

This clonotype has ten or more counts. The J gene is TRBJ2-1, the V gene TRBV18; tentative D call: TRBD1 (5 bases). Germline CDR1 is KGHSH and CDR2 is LQKENI. V shed 3 bases and J shed 6 bases, with 12 bases lying between them. The CDR3 extends over 14 amino acids. CDR3 sequence reads: CASSPAGGANEQFF. The CDR3 DNA follows: TGTGCCAGCTCACCGGCTGGTGGGGCCAATGAGCAGTTCTTC.

This clonotype was seen repeatedly, ten times or more. The V gene is TRBV28, the J gene TRBJ1-1; D not certain. Trimming took 3 bases from V and 3 from J, leaving 8 bases between them. CDR3 length equals 13 residues. Germline lookup yields CDR1 MDHEN and CDR2 SYDVKM. The CDR3 region has the DNA TGTGCCAGCAGTTTGGGAAGCTACACTGAAGCTTTCTTT. Its protein is CASSLGSYTEAFF. The whole variable domain, filled in from reference TRBV28 and TRBJ1-1, reads DVKVTQSSRYLVKRTGEKVFLECVQDMDHENMFWYRQDPGLGLRLIYFSYDVKMKEKGDIPEGYSVSREKKERFSLILESASTNQTSMYLCASSLGSYTEAFFGQGTRLTVV.

As for this clonotype: A much larger clone differs by one base, so this may be a read error. This rearrangement joins TRBV29-1 to TRBJ2-3, with D maybe TRBD2 (6 bases). Germline-derived CDR1 and CDR2 are SQVTM and ANQGSEA. The CDR3 is 14 residues long. The CDR3 is CGARGTASTDTQYF. Written as DNA, the CDR3 is TGCGGCGCCCGGGGGACCGCAAGCACAGATACGCAGTATTTT.